This T cell receptor (beta chain) was captured in a study of human T cells and chemical hapten exposure. The study's findings and limits: TCRs whose frequency exceeded 1 in 1000 remained the same following DPC sensitization. It was expanded TCRs that formed significantly more large CDR3 similarity clusters than controls did.

Specified time point: patch test 1, 2 weeks after DPC sensitization. The treatment: therapeutic diphenylcyclopropenone sensitization with weekly scalp DPC. Every donor had alopecia and was 18 to 70 years old; all were suitable for DPC. Single cDNA molecules in the library carried unique molecular identifiers attached during preparation. TCRdb reanalysed the RACE reads using MiXCR and keeps one entry per CDR3 protein. The table lists 80,000 to 95,000 distinct CDR3 sequences, roughly 10% of them singletons. Trimming took off 4 bases at V and 3 bases at J, with 13 bases between the two ends. The CDR3 loop spans 16 amino acids. Germline V CDR1 and CDR2: MNHNS, SASEGT. This clonotype has more than one count but fewer than ten. Its specificity is not known.

The sequencing used whole blood, collected in connection with sensitization to the hapten diphenylcyclopropenone (DPC). V gene TRBV6-1 combines with J gene TRBJ2-6; D call uncertain. The TCR originated in a woman aged 45-60 years with alopecia areata. Some clones in this sample may be carry-over from other donors' samples. In nucleotides, the CDR3 is TGTGCCAGCAGTGGGAATGTCCGTTTTGGGGCCAACGTCCTGACTTTC. As protein: CASSGNVRFGANVLTF.